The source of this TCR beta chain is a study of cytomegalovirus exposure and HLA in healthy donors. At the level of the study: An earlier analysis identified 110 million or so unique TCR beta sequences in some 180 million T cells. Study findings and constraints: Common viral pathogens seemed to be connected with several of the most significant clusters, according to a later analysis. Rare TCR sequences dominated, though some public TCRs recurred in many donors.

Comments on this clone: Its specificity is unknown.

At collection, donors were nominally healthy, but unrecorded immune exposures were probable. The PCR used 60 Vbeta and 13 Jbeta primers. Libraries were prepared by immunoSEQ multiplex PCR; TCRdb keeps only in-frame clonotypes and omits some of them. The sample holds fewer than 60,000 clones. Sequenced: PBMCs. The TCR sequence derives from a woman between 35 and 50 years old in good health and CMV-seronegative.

DNA of the CDR3: TGTGCCAGCAGTGAATATACCTGGACTAGCGGCTACAATGAGCAGTTCTTC. Protein sequence: CASSEYTWTSGYNEQFF. V gene TRBV25-1 combines with J gene TRBJ2-1, with TRBD2 matching 10 bases. Germline V gene sequence: CDR1 MGHDK, CDR2 SYGVNS. V was pared by 0 bases and J by 3 bases, with 5 bases of the junction left unmatched. CDR3 length: 17 residues.